This TCR beta chain was recovered during a study of T cell responses to AZD1222 COVID-19 vaccine. This CDR3 spans 17 amino acids. V was clipped by 2 bases and J by 4 bases, with 17 bases between them. Clones were sequenced by immunoSEQ multiplex PCR, and TCRdb holds only the in-frame ones, with some missing. The data show around 180,000 clones, roughly 90% seen once. This clonotype originated in an adult in good health. This chain uses TRBV23-1 with TRBJ2-2; tentatively, D is TRBD2 (5 bases). TRBV23-1 is known as an ORF, though its function is uncertain. The material sequenced was peripheral blood, taken on day 0 of AZD1222 vaccination. The CDR3, as DNA: TGCGCCAGCAGTCAACCCCGGGGTGGGCGCAGCACCGGGGAGCTGTTTTTT. Translated, it gives CASSQPRGGRSTGELFF.